Presented here are 21 T cell receptor beta chains from one specimen sequenced in a study of human T cells and chemical hapten exposure. Noted time point: patch test 3, about 24 weeks after DPC sensitization. Treatment in this sample: therapeutic diphenylcyclopropenone sensitization with weekly scalp DPC. TCRdb used MiXCR to reprocess the RACE reads, holding one entry per CDR3 protein. The sample yields over 150,000 distinct CDR3 sequences, 25% to 35% seen once. The sequencing here drew on whole blood, taken in connection with sensitization to the hapten diphenylcyclopropenone (DPC). These receptors were obtained from a woman aged 18-30 years with alopecia areata. Some clones in this sample may be carry-over from other donors' samples.

V usage is TRBV9 and J usage is TRBJ2-3, with D possibly being TRBD2 (6 bases). Germline V gives CDR1 SGDLS, CDR2 YYNGEE. Trimming stripped 2 bases from V and 0 bases from J, with 10 bases between. This CDR3 spans 15 amino acids. CDR3 sequence: CASSVGLTSTDTQYF. The CDR3 DNA reads TGTGCCAGCAGCGTGGGACTTACTAGCACAGATACGCAGTATTTT. Filled out from reference TRBV9 and TRBJ2-3, the complete variable domain reads DSGVTQTPKHLITATGQRVTLRCSPRSGDLSVYWYQQSLDQGLQFLIQYYNGEERAKGNILERFSAQQFPDLHSELNLSSLELGDSALYFCASSVGLTSTDTQYFGPGTRLTVL.

The chain carries TRBV29-1 and TRBJ1-6; 9 positions match TRBD1. The V and J ends lost 7 bases and 7 bases, in that order; junction bases with no gene match: 5. The CDR3 loop spans 13 amino acids. Looked up from germline, CDR1 is SQVTM and CDR2 is ANQGSEA. The CDR3 spells CSAGTGRNSPLHF. The CDR3 DNA sequence: TGCAGCGCCGGGACAGGGAGGAATTCACCCCTCCACTTT.

The V call is TRBV19, the J call TRBJ2-7; no definite D call. The CDR3 has 13 residues. The ends were cut back, 3 bases at V and 1 base at J, with 7 bases in the middle. Germline CDR1 and CDR2: LNHDA and SQIVND (reference sequence). Here the CDR3 reads CASSMYVSYEQYF. The DNA for the CDR3 is TGTGCCAGTAGTATGTACGTGTCCTACGAGCAGTACTTC.

A few counts support this clonotype. This chain uses TRBV9 with TRBJ2-7; 11 bases align to TRBD2. Germline trimming cut 4 bases from V and 5 bases from J; bases unmatched to any gene: 8. CDR3 length: 15 amino acids. The germline V gene has CDR1 SGDLS and CDR2 YYNGEE. CDR3: CASSLSGGDSHEQYF. The CDR3 coding sequence is TGTGCCAGCAGCCTTAGCGGGGGGGATTCCCACGAGCAGTACTTC.

The J gene is TRBJ1-5, the V gene TRBV10-3; 8 nucleotides agree with TRBD1. Unmatched junction bases numbered 6, after V lost 2 bases and J lost 3 bases. CDR3 length: 16 amino acids. CDR1 ENHRY and CDR2 SYGVKD come from the germline V gene. CDR3 bases: TGTGCCATCAGTGAGAGGAGTCAGGGGGCCAATCAGCCCCAGCATTTT. This encodes CAISERSQGANQPQHF.

This clonotype showed up just once. The chain joins TRBV4-2 to TRBJ2-7; tentative D call: TRBD2 (5 bases). Germline V lookup: CDR1 LGHNA, CDR2 YNFKEQ. V was trimmed by 1 base and J by 3 bases, leaving 16 bases between them. The CDR3 sequence is 16 residues long. CDR3 sequence reads: CASSQVYRTGVYEQYF. In DNA form, the CDR3 reads TGTGCCAGCAGCCAAGTTTATCGGACTGGCGTCTACGAGCAGTACTTC.

This clonotype was seen a handful of times. This chain joins TRBV6-5 and TRBJ2-5, with 16 bases matching TRBD2. The ends lost 0 bases at V and 5 bases at J; junction bases unmatched: 3. CDR3 size: 17 residues. Germline loops: CDR1 MNHEY, CDR2 SVGAGI. The CDR3 region is CASSYSGLAGGPETQYF. CDR3 sequence (DNA): TGTGCCAGCAGTTACTCGGGACTAGCGGGGGGGCCGGAGACCCAGTACTTC.

This chain uses TRBV4-3 with TRBJ2-5; possibly TRBD2 for D (7 bases). Looked up from germline, CDR1 is LGHNA and CDR2 is YSLEER. The CDR3 is made up of 15 amino acids. V shed 4 bases and J shed 5 bases, with 17 bases lying between them. The CDR3 loop reads CASSRTIEGGETQYF. CDR3 nucleotide sequence: TGCGCCAGCAGCCGAACAATCGAGGGGGGGGAGACCCAGTACTTC.

This clonotype was seen at least ten times. The chain combines TRBV10-2 with TRBJ1-1; a possible D gene is TRBD1 (6 bases). Germline lookup yields CDR1 WSHSY and CDR2 SAAADI. Trimming pared 3 bases from V and 4 bases from J, leaving 9 bases between. The CDR3 has 13 amino acids. The CDR3 loop is CASSDRGITEAFF. The CDR3 DNA is TGCGCCAGCAGTGACAGGGGAATCACTGAAGCTTTCTTT.

The gene calls are TRBV7-9 and TRBJ2-5; D is uncertain. Germline V gene data show CDR1 as SEHNR and CDR2 as FQNEAQ (reference sequence). Trimming cost V 3 bases and J 4 bases, with 6 bases left between them. The CDR3 totals 12 residues. The CDR3 bases are TGTGCCAGCAGCTTGTGGATAGAGACCCAGTACTTC. Translating gives CASSLWIETQYF.

This clonotype has a handful of counts. The gene calls are TRBV10-3 and TRBJ2-7; 12 nucleotides agree with TRBD1. The germline gives CDR1 ENHRY, CDR2 SYGVKD. The CDR3 runs 15 residues. J lost 5 bases, V lost 3 bases, and 5 bases had no gene match. For the CDR3, the DNA is TGTGCCATCAGTGATCCCGGGACAGGGGGCAACGAGCAGTACTTC. Its protein product is CAISDPGTGGNEQYF.

The genes are TRBV4-3 and TRBJ2-5, with a tentative D call TRBD2 (6 bases). Per germline, CDR1 LGHNA and CDR2 YSLEER. V lost 0 bases, J lost 6 bases, and 17 bases lay in between. CDR3 length: 16 residues. The CDR3 nucleotides are TGCGCCAGCAGCCAAGAAGTGGGCGGGAATTCAAAGACCCAGTACTTC. Amino acid sequence: CASSQEVGGNSKTQYF.

This chain connects TRBV7-9 to TRBJ2-3; maybe TRBD1 (5 bases). This CDR3 is built from 14 residues. Germline V gives CDR1 SEHNR, CDR2 FQNEAQ (reference sequence). The V and J ends lost 1 base and 5 bases respectively, with 10 bases between them. The CDR3 here is CASSLERGVDTQYF. CDR3 in DNA: TGTGCCAGCAGCTTAGAAAGGGGCGTAGATACGCAGTATTTT.

The V gene is TRBV7-8, the J gene TRBJ1-5; the D is unclear. The V and J ends lost 5 bases and 1 base respectively, with 21 bases between them. The CDR3 runs to 18 residues. In germline, CDR1 is SGHVS, CDR2 FQNEAQ. CDR3 sequence (DNA): TGTGCCAGCAGCGGAACTGTCCGGGAACGCAAAAGCAATCAGCCCCAGCATTTT. Encoded protein: CASSGTVRERKSNQPQHF.

The chain joins TRBV9 to TRBJ2-2, with D possibly matching TRBD2 (6 bases). The germline CDR1 and CDR2 sequences are SGDLS and YYNGEE. V dropped 4 bases and J dropped 1 base, with 17 bases sitting between them. The CDR3 spans 17 residues. CDR3: CASSTRGGVGNTGELFF. DNA for the CDR3: TGTGCCAGCAGCACCCGAGGAGGGGTGGGGAACACCGGGGAGCTGTTTTTT.

In nucleotides, the CDR3 is TGCAGTGCTCCCAATGGACGGAAAACCCAAGAGACCCAGTACTTC. Residues: CSAPNGRKTQETQYF. The rearrangement uses TRBV20-1 and TRBJ2-5; D not certain. The V end was cut by 5 bases, the J end by 1 base, with 17 bases between. The CDR3 length is 15 residues. The germline CDR1 and CDR2 sequences are DFQATT and SNEGSKA (reference sequence).

This chain uses TRBV4-2 with TRBJ2-1; the match to TRBD2 covers 11 bases. From germline, CDR1 is LGHNA and CDR2 YNFKEQ. With 1 base clipped from V and 10 bases from J, the junction kept 15 bases outside the gene matches. The CDR3 loop spans 18 amino acids. CDR3 region: CASSQGLRVLAGAEEQFF. The CDR3 nucleotides are TGTGCCAGCAGCCAAGGGTTGCGCGTACTAGCGGGGGCTGAGGAGCAGTTCTTC.

The genes are TRBV3-1 and TRBJ2-1; D is uncertain. Per the germline V gene, CDR1 is LGHDT and CDR2 is YNNKEL (reference sequence). This CDR3 contains 14 residues. Trimming pared 4 bases from V and 4 bases from J, leaving 11 bases between. CDR3 loop: CASSLLGRYNEQFF. CDR3 DNA sequence: TGTGCCAGCAGCCTCTTAGGCAGGTACAATGAGCAGTTCTTC.

The rearrangement joins TRBV29-1 to TRBJ1-4, with D possibly TRBD1 on 5 matching bases. This CDR3 is 11 amino acids long. Germline V gene sequence: CDR1 SQVTM, CDR2 ANQGSEA. V was pared by 7 bases and J by 5 bases, with 8 bases between. This CDR3 is CSARDNEKLFF. CDR3 coding DNA: TGCAGCGCGCGGGACAATGAAAAACTGTTTTTT.

This clonotype has a handful of counts. V and J are TRBV19 and TRBJ1-2; weak D call: TRBD1 (6 bases). Germline lookup yields CDR1 LNHDA and CDR2 SQIVND (reference sequence). Trimming took 7 bases from V and 3 from J, leaving 12 bases between them. The CDR3 length is 13 residues. This CDR3 is CASNDGTYYGYTF. The CDR3 DNA reads as TGTGCCAGTAACGACGGGACATACTATGGCTACACCTTC.

The rearrangement uses TRBV6-4 and TRBJ1-4; D ambiguous. V was cut by 5 bases and J by 2 bases, with 0 bases left in between. Germline loops: CDR1 MRHNA, CDR2 SNTAGT. CDR3 length: 11 amino acids. The chain's CDR3 is CASSTNEKLFF. The CDR3 DNA reads as TGTGCCAGCAGTACTAATGAAAAACTGTTTTTT.